This paragraph reports one T cell receptor (beta chain). Antigen unknown. The data stem from a study of T-cell reconstitution after alpha-beta-depleted transplantation in children. Whole-study findings and limits: The authors attributed T-cell counts and diversity one year after transplant mostly to newly produced T cells.

Unique molecular identifiers were incorporated during preparation of the TCRbeta library. TCRdb independently ran MiXCR on the PCR reads; one entry per CDR3 protein. Seen here are about 310,000 distinct CDR3 sequences, about a quarter observed once, and the top ten hold about a tenth. The CDR3 covers 14 residues. Deletions cut 5 bases from V and 4 bases from J, with 14 bases between. The germline V gene encodes CDR1 KGHSH and CDR2 LQKENI. Sequences were derived from PBMCs, mostly from graft donor cells, sampled 180 days after TCRalphabeta/CD19-depleted stem cell transplant. The TCR comes from a male patient younger than 18 who had a stem cell transplant for acute lymphoblastic leukemia, so the T cells may come from the graft donor. V usage is TRBV18 and J usage is TRBJ1-1; TRBD1 is a possible D gene (6 bases). CDR3 in DNA: TGTGCCAGCTCATACTACAGGGATGGCACTGAAGCTTTCTTT. It encodes CASSYYRDGTEAFF.